Following are 13 T cell receptor beta chains from one sample sequenced in a study of T cell repertoires in cytomegalovirus infection. TCRdb itself ran the reads through MiXCR, one entry per CDR3 protein. Of 350,000 to 450,000 distinct CDR3 sequences detected, roughly 18% appear once; the ten largest clones hold 8.7%. The specimen was PBMCs. The receptors shown here come from a human donor in good health (CMV status not recorded). Some clones in this sample may be carry-over from other donors' samples.

This clonotype was seen a few times. This chain uses TRBV5-4 with TRBJ2-7, with TRBD2 matching 7 bases. V dropped 4 bases and J dropped 7; count of bases not matched to a gene: 11. Germline lookup yields CDR1 SGHNT and CDR2 YYREEE (reference sequence). The CDR3 length is 14 residues. This CDR3 is CASSERGGAREQYF. The CDR3 nucleotides read TGTGCCAGCAGCGAACGCGGGGGAGCTCGGGAGCAGTACTTC.

This chain joins TRBV20-1 and TRBJ2-3, with 7 nucleotides matching TRBD1. With V trimmed by 0 bases and J by 3 bases, 6 bases remained unmatched. The CDR3 consists of 15 residues. Germline-derived CDR1 and CDR2 are DFQATT and SNEGSKA (reference sequence). The DNA of the CDR3 is TGCAGTGCTAGAGATTTGACAGGGCCGACAGATACGCAGTATTTT. Its translation is CSARDLTGPTDTQYF.

This rearrangement joins TRBV6-2 or TRBV6-3 to TRBJ2-1; 7 nucleotides line up with TRBD1. V shed 8 bases and J 7 bases; nucleotides not matched to a gene: 8. The CDR3 runs 13 residues. The V gene's germline CDR1 is MNHEY and CDR2 SVGEGT. Written as DNA, the CDR3 is TGTGCCAGCCGGAACAGGGGAGAAAATGAGCAGTTCTTC. Translating it yields CASRNRGENEQFF.

This clonotype was seen ten or more times. The chain has TRBV7-2 and TRBJ2-1, with 11 positions matching TRBD2. Unmatched junction bases numbered 15, after V lost 8 bases and J lost 9 bases. CDR1 and CDR2 (germline): SGHTA, FQGNSA. The CDR3 totals 16 residues. This CDR3 is CASGPTGLAAPGEQFF. Written as DNA, the CDR3 is TGTGCCAGCGGACCGACGGGACTAGCGGCGCCAGGTGAGCAGTTCTTC.

This clonotype has more than one count but fewer than ten. J is TRBJ1-5 and V is TRBV20-1; D unclear. Germline CDR1 DFQATT, CDR2 SNEGSKA (reference sequence). The CDR3 is made up of 13 amino acids. Between the trimmed V and J ends, which lost 5 bases and 1 base, there was a span of 9 bases. This chain's CDR3 is CSAYGGSNQPQHF. The DNA of the CDR3 is TGCAGTGCTTACGGCGGGAGCAATCAGCCCCAGCATTTT.

This clonotype was recorded a few times. The chain employs TRBV12-3 or TRBV12-4 and TRBJ2-1, with D unresolved. Trimming took off 5 bases at V and 6 bases at J, with 17 bases between the two ends. The CDR3 loop spans 15 amino acids. CDR3 bases: TGTGCCAGCAGTCGCCAAACTTACTGGGGCAATGAGCAGTTCTTC. This gives the protein CASSRQTYWGNEQFF.

This clonotype was seen more than once but under ten times. J is TRBJ2-7 and V is TRBV2, with 8 bases aligning to TRBD1. The CDR3 totals 13 residues. J was trimmed by 6 bases and V by 10 bases; bases with no gene match: 11. Germline lookup yields CDR1 SNHLY and CDR2 FYNNEI. Written as DNA, the CDR3 is TGTGCCACCAGCGGACAGGGTCAGGCCGAGCAGTACTTC. Encoded protein: CATSGQGQAEQYF.

This clonotype appeared a few times. V is TRBV7-2 and J is TRBJ2-3; TRBD2 matches at 8 bases. Germline V gene data show CDR1 as SGHTA and CDR2 as FQGNSA. Trimming took 5 bases from V and 2 from J; bases not matched to a gene: 6. The CDR3 extends over 15 amino acids. CDR3 coding DNA: TGTGCCAGCAGCCTCCAGCGGGAGCCCACAGATACGCAGTATTTT. It yields the protein CASSLQREPTDTQYF.

The J gene is TRBJ1-4, the V gene TRBV12-3 or TRBV12-4; D ambiguous. The CDR3 has 12 residues. Trimming shortened V by 3 bases and J by 7 bases, and 6 bases separated the two germline ends. CDR3 nucleotides: TGTGCCAGCAGTTTGCGCTCTGAAAAACTGTTTTTT. This sequence encodes CASSLRSEKLFF.

This clonotype has only a few counts. CDR3 sequence: CASSSQGQPQHF. The DNA for the CDR3 is TGTGCCAGCAGTTCTCAGGGGCAGCCCCAGCATTTT. The chain links TRBV28 to TRBJ1-5; TRBD1 might be the D (6 bases). CDR3 length: 12 amino acids. Germline loops: CDR1 MDHEN, CDR2 SYDVKM. V shed 4 bases and J shed 7 bases, with 8 bases lying between them.

This clonotype was seen more than once but under ten times. CDR3 loop: CSARTGASGNTIYF. The CDR3 nucleotides are TGCAGTGCTAGGACAGGCGCCTCTGGAAACACCATATATTTT. The chain carries TRBV20-1 and TRBJ1-3, with a tentative D call TRBD1 (6 bases). The CDR3 runs to 14 residues. Germline values: CDR1 DFQATT, CDR2 SNEGSKA (reference sequence). Trimming shortened V by 3 bases and J by 0 bases, and 9 bases separated the two germline ends.

This chain connects TRBV10-3 to TRBJ2-5; D unresolved. V gave up 6 bases and J gave up 7 bases, with 12 bases separating them. The CDR3 totals 12 residues. Germline lookup yields CDR1 ENHRY and CDR2 SYGVKD. CDR3 bases: TGTGCCATCAGCGACCCTCTAAGGACCCAGTACTTC. Its protein product is CAISDPLRTQYF.

The chain links TRBV15 to TRBJ1-2; TRBD1 might be the D (6 bases). The CDR3 consists of 14 residues. V lost 0 bases and J lost 7, with 12 bases in between. The V gene's germline CDR1 is LNHNV and CDR2 YYDKDF (reference sequence). The CDR3, as DNA: TGTGCCACCAGCAGAGATTCGCAGGGGTCTGGCTACACCTTC. Protein product: CATSRDSQGSGYTF.